A single T cell receptor beta chain is shown here with its context. The antigen remains unidentified. The sample is drawn from a study of T cells in pancreatic ductal adenocarcinoma. Study-level points and caveats: Tumor samples had fewer productive templates and roughly 7.7-fold fewer unique clonotypes than blood. Blood clonality (about 0.07) did not differ significantly from tumor (roughly 0.1). Results skew toward the minority of patients with early-stage disease. Tumors hold more CD45RO+ effector T cells, which may bias toward lower diversity.

The V and J ends lost 2 bases and 2 bases respectively, with 12 bases between them. Germline CDR1 is KGHSH and CDR2 is LQKENI. This CDR3 spans 15 amino acids. No neoadjuvant therapy was given to the selected pancreatic ductal adenocarcinoma patients before their surgery. Generated by immunoSEQ multiplex PCR, the TCRdb table keeps only in-frame clones and is missing some. The sample has about 9,400 clones; 67% are singletons. Sequenced material: pancreatic tumor tissue. The source of this sequence is a human donor with pancreatic ductal adenocarcinoma. The chain combines TRBV18 with TRBJ1-1; no reliable D call. CDR3 protein: CASSPVTMVNTEAFF. CDR3 nucleotides: TGTGCCAGCTCACCAGTAACCATGGTTAACACTGAAGCTTTCTTT. Full variable domain (missing parts from reference TRBV18 and TRBJ1-1): NAGVMQNPRHLVRRRGQEARLRCSPMKGHSHVYWYRQLPEEGLKFMVYLQKENIIDESGMPKERFSAEFPKEGPSILRIQQVVRGDSAAYFCASSPVTMVNTEAFFGQGTRLTVV.